The entry that follows covers one TCR beta chain sequence. The treatment denotes: 15 to 20 received Ad26.COV2.S at low or high dose, single or two shots; roughly five received placebo; per-sample allocation not given. Specimen acquisition occurred on day 63 following the initial vaccine or placebo injection. The sample is drawn from a study of Ad26.COV2.S vaccination and SARS-CoV-2 variants. The CDR3 extends over 15 amino acids. CDR1 is KGHDR and CDR2 is SFDVKD in the germline V gene. V lost 3 bases and J lost 3; bases outside the gene matches: 6. Only in-frame clones appear in the TCRdb table, and some are missing; sequencing was by immunoSEQ multiplex PCR. The sample lists some 250,000 clones; approximately 90% were seen once.

Sequenced here: peripheral blood, sampled in a trial of Ad26.COV2.S vaccine versus placebo. This rearrangement joins TRBV24-1 to TRBJ1-2; 7 bases line up with TRBD1. This TCR came from a person aged 18 to 65 who received the Ad26.COV2.S COVID-19 vaccine or a placebo. CDR3 loop: CATSDDRDRDYGYTF. CDR3 in DNA: TGTGCCACCAGTGATGACAGGGATCGTGACTATGGCTACACCTTC.